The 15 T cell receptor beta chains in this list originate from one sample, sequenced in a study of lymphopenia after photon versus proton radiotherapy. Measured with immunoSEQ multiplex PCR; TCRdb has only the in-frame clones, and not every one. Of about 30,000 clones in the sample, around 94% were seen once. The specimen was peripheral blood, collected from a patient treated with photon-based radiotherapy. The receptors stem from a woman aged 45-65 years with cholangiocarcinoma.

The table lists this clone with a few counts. The CDR3 DNA reads as TGTGCCAGCTCACTAGGAGGGCGGATAAACACCGGGGAGCTGTTTTTT. Protein: CASSLGGRINTGELFF. The V and J genes are TRBV18 and TRBJ2-2, with D possibly being TRBD2 (6 bases). Per the germline V gene, CDR1 is KGHSH and CDR2 is LQKENI. This CDR3 region has 16 residues. Deletions cut 4 bases from V and 2 bases from J, with 14 bases between.

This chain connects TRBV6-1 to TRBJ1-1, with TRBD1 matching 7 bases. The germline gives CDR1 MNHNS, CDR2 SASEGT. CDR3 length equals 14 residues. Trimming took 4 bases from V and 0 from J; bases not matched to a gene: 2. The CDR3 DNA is TGTGCCAGCAGTGGGGGGACAGTGAACACTGAAGCTTTCTTT. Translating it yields CASSGGTVNTEAFF.

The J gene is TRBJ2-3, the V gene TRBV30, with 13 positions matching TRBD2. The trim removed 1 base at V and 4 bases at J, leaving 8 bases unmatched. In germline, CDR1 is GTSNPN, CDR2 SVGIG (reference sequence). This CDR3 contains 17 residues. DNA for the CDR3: TGTGCCTGGAGTGCCTGGAGACTAGCGGGGGGTCCAGATACGCAGTATTTT. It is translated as CAWSAWRLAGGPDTQYF. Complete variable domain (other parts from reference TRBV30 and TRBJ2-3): SQTIHQWPATLVQPVGSPLSLECTVEGTSNPNLYWYRQAAGRGLQLLFYSVGIGQISSEVPQNLSASRPQDRQFILSSKKLLLSDSGFYLCAWSAWRLAGGPDTQYFGPGTRLTVL.

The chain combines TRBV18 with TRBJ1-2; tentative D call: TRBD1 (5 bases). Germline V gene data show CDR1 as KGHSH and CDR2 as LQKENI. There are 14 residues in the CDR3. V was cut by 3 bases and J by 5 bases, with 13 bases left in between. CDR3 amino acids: CASSPRAESYGYTF. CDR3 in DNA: TGTGCCAGCTCACCCAGGGCGGAGTCGTATGGCTACACCTTC.

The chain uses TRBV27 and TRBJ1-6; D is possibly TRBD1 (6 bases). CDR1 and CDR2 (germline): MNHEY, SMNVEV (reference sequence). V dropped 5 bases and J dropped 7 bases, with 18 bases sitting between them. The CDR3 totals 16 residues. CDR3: CASSETGQSPNSPLHF. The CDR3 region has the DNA TGTGCCAGCAGTGAGACCGGACAGAGTCCAAATTCACCCCTCCACTTT.

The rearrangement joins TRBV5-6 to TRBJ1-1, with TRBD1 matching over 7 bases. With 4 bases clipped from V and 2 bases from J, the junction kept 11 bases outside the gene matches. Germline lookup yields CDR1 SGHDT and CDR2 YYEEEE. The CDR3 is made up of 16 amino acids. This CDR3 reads CASSPDLGQRNTEAFF. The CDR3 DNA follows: TGTGCCAGCAGCCCCGACCTGGGACAGAGAAACACTGAAGCTTTCTTT. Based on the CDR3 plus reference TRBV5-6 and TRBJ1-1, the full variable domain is DAGVTQSPTHLIKTRGQQVTLRCSPKSGHDTVSWYQQALGQGPQFIFQYYEEEERQRGNFPDRFSGHQFPNYSSELNVNALLLGDSALYLCASSPDLGQRNTEAFFGQGTRLTVV.

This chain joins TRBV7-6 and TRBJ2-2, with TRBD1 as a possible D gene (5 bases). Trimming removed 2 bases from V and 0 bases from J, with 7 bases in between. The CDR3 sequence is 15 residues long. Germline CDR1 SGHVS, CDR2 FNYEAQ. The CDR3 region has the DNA TGTGCCAGCAGCTTACGACAGTCGAACACCGGGGAGCTGTTTTTT. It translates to CASSLRQSNTGELFF.

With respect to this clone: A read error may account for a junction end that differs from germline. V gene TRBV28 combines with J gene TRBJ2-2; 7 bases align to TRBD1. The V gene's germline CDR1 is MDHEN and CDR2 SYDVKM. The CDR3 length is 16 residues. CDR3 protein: CASSLLGRGNTGELVF. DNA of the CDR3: TGTGCCAGCAGTTTATTGGGCAGGGGGAATACCGGGGAGCTGGTTTTT.

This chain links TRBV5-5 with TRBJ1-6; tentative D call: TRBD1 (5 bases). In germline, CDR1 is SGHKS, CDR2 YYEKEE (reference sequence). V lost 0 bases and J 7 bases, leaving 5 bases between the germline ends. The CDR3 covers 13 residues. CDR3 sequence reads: CASSLEGNSPLHF. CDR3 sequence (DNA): TGTGCCAGCAGCTTGGAGGGGAATTCACCCCTCCACTTT.

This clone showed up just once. The CDR3 DNA follows: TGTGCCAGCTCACCCCGACAGGGTAATGGCTACACCTTC. Residues: CASSPRQGNGYTF. V is TRBV18 and J is TRBJ1-2; 7 bases are a match to TRBD1. Germline V lookup: CDR1 KGHSH, CDR2 LQKENI. CDR3 size: 13 residues. Germline trimming cut 3 bases from V and 6 bases from J; bases unmatched to any gene: 4.

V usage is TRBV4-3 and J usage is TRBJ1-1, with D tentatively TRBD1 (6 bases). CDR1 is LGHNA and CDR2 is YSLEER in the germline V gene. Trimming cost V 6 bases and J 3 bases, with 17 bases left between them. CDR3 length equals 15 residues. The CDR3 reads CASRRVGGKDTEAFF. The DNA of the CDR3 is TGCGCCAGCAGAAGGGTTGGGGGCAAGGACACTGAAGCTTTCTTT.

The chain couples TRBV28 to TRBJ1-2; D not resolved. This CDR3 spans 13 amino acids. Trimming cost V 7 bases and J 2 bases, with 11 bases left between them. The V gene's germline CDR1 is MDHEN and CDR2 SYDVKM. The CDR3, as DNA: TGTGCCAGCACCATGGGAAAGAACTATGGCTACACCTTC. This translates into CASTMGKNYGYTF.

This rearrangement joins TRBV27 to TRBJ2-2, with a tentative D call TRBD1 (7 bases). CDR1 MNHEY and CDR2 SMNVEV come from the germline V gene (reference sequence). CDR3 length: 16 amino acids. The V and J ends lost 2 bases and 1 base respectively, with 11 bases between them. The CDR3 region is CASSLQGGRNTGELFF. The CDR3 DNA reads TGTGCCAGCAGTTTACAGGGGGGACGGAACACCGGGGAGCTGTTTTTT.

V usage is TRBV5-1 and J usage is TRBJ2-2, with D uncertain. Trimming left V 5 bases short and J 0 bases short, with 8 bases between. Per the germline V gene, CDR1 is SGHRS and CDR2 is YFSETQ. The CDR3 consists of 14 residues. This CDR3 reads CASRYTANTGELFF. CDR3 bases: TGCGCCAGCAGATACACCGCGAACACCGGGGAGCTGTTTTTT. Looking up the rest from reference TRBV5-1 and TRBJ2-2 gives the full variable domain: KAGVTQTPRYLIKTRGQQVTLSCSPISGHRSVSWYQQTPGQGLQFLFEYFSETQRNKGNFPGRFSGRQFSNSRSEMNVSTLELGDSALYLCASRYTANTGELFFGEGSRLTVL.

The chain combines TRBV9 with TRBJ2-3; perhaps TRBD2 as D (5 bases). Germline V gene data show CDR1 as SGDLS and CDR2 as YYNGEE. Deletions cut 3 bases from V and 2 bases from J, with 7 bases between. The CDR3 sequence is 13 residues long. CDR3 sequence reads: CASSAGNTDTQYF. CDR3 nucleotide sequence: TGTGCCAGCAGCGCGGGGAACACAGATACGCAGTATTTT.